The sequence of this T cell receptor beta chain was determined in a study of blood T cell repertoires in COVID-19. Study context: PBMCs, B-cell-depleted T cells, or T cells were the source of the cDNA or gDNA that made up the material.

The CDR3 is 15 residues long. Germline-derived CDR1 and CDR2 are DFQATT and SNEGSKA (reference sequence). V shed 3 bases and J 4 bases; nucleotides not matched to a gene: 7. Sequencing was performed with immunoSEQ multiplex PCR; in TCRdb, only in-frame clones are kept and a portion is missing. The sample yields tens of thousands of clones, more than 75% seen once. The chain carries TRBV20-1 and TRBJ2-1, with 9 bases identical to TRBD1. This TCR derives from a human donor in a cohort sampled during active COVID-19. Sequenced sample: peripheral blood. The CDR3 sequence: CSASEVGTGYNEQFF. As DNA, the CDR3 is TGCAGTGCTAGTGAAGTCGGGACAGGGTACAATGAGCAGTTCTTC.